The present T cell receptor beta chain was sequenced within a study of T cell repertoires in cytomegalovirus infection. Study-wide context: The authors used CMV epitopes that were HLA-C-restricted (recently identified) and HLA-B-restricted (well studied). Study-wide results and caveats: The cumulative frequency of public TCR beta families identified carriers of CMV plus the relevant HLA. HLA-C-restricted CMV clonotypes gave the most frequent clonotype in two of eight donors.

Remarks on this clonotype: What it binds is unknown.

The CDR3 contains 14 residues. Germline V gives CDR1 MGHRA, CDR2 YSYEKL. Trimming took 5 bases from V and 5 from J, leaving 15 bases between them. TCRdb independently ran MiXCR on the reads; one entry per CDR3 protein. The sample carries approximately 600,000 distinct CDR3 sequences, around two fifths recorded once. The TCR originated in a human donor in good health (CMV status not recorded). Some clones in this sample may be carry-over from other donors' samples. The chain is built from TRBV4-1 and TRBJ1-1; no clear D. The specimen comprised cultured PBMCs, sampled from culture after CMV antigen stimulation. CDR3 amino acids: CASSFSGEGTEAFF. CDR3 DNA sequence: TGCGCCAGCAGCTTTAGTGGGGAAGGTACTGAAGCTTTCTTT.